The T cell receptor beta chain described here comes from a study of patients and donors after allogeneic stem cell transplantation. V lost 4 bases, J lost 1 base, and 14 bases lay in between. The CDR3 extends over 15 amino acids. CDR1 and CDR2 (germline): SGHRS, YFSETQ. One entry per CDR3 protein results from TCRdb running MiXCR on the RT-PCR reads. The table includes some 960,000 distinct CDR3 sequences, about 20% detected once. This clonotype was seen a few times. Material: blood, either unsorted or a sorted T cell fraction (not recorded which). The chain combines TRBV5-1 with TRBJ1-1; possible D gene TRBD1, 6 bases. This TCR was sampled from a human donor who was either an allogeneic HSCT recipient or a stem cell or donor lymphocyte infusion donor (not recorded which). It is not recorded whose cells these are; they may come from a transplant donor. The CDR3 nucleotides are TGCGCCAGCAGCACCCCGACAGGAACGAACACTGAAGCTTTCTTT. Its protein is CASSTPTGTNTEAFF.